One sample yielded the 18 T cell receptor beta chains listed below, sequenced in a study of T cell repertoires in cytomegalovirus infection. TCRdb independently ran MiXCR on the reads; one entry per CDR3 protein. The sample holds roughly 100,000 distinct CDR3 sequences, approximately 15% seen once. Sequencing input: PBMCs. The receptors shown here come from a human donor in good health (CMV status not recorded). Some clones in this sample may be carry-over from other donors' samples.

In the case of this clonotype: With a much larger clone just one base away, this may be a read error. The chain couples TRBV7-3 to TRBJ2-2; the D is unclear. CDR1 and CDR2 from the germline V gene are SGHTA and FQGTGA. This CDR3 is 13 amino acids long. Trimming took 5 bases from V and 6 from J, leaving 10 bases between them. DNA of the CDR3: TGTGCCAGCAGCGTAAATTGGGCCGGGGAGCTGTTTTTT. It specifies CASSVNWAGELFF.

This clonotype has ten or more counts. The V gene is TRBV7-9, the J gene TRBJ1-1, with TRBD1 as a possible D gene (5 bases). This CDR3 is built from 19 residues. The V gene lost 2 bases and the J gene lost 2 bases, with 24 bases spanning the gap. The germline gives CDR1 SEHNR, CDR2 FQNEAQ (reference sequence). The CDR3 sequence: CASSLPLSWGEQLNTEAFF. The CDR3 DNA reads TGTGCCAGCAGCTTACCTTTGTCATGGGGGGAGCAACTCAACACTGAAGCTTTCTTT.

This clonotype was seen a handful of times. The CDR3 spells CATKGQGNTIYF. CDR3 in DNA: TGTGCCACGAAGGGACAGGGAAACACCATATATTTT. The rearrangement links TRBV10-3 to TRBJ1-3; 7 bases are shared with TRBD1. V trimming: 10 bases; J trimming: 4 bases; junction bases outside the gene matches: 4. The length of the CDR3 is 12 residues. Germline CDR1 reads ENHRY; CDR2 reads SYGVKD.

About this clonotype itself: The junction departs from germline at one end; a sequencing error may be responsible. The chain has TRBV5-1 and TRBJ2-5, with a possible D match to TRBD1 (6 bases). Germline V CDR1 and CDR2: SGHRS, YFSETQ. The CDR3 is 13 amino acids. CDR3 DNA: TGCGCCAGCAGCTTGGAGGGGTGGGACATCCTGAACTTC. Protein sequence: CASSLEGWDILNF.

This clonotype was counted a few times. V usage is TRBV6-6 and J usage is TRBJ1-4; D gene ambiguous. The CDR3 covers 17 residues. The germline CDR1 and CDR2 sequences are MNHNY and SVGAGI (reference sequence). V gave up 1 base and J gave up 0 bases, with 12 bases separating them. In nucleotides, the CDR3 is TGTGCCAGCAGTTACTTTGTACCATCCGCAACTAATGAAAAACTGTTTTTT. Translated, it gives CASSYFVPSATNEKLFF.

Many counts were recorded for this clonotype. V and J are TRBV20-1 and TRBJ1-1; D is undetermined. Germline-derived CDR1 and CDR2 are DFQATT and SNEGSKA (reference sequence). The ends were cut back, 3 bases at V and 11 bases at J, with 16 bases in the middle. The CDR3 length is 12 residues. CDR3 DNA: TGCAGTGCTAGCAATAAGGGAATTGAGGCTTTCTTT. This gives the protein CSASNKGIEAFF.

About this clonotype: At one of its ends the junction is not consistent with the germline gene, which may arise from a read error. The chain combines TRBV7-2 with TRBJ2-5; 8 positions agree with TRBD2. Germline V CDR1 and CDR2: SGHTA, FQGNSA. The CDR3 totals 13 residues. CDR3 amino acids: CPSSLAGRETQYF. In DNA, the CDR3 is TGTCCCAGCAGCTTAGCGGGGAGGGAGACCCAGTACTTC.

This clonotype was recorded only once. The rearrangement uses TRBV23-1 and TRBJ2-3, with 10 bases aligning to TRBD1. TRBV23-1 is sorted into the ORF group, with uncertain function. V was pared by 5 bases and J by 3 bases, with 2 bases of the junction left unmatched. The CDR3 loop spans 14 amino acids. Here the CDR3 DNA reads TGCGCCAGCAGTGTGGGACAGGGGACAGATACGCAGTATTTT. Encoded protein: CASSVGQGTDTQYF.

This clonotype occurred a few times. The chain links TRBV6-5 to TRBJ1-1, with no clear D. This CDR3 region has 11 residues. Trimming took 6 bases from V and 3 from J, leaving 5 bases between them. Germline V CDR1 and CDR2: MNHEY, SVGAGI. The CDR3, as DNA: TGTGCCAGCAGCGTTTACACTGAAGCTTTCTTT. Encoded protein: CASSVYTEAFF.

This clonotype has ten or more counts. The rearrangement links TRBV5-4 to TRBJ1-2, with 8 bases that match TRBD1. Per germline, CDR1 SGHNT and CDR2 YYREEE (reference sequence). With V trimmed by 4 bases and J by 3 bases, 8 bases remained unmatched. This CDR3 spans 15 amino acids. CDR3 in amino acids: CASSSKTGVDYGYTF. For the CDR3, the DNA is TGTGCCAGCAGCAGTAAGACAGGGGTGGACTATGGCTACACCTTC.

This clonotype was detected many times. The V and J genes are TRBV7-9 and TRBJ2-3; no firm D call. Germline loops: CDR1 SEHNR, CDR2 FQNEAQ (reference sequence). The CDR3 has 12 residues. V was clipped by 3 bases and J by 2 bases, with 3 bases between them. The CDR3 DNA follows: TGTGCCAGCAGCTTCCTCACAGATACGCAGTATTTT. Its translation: CASSFLTDTQYF.

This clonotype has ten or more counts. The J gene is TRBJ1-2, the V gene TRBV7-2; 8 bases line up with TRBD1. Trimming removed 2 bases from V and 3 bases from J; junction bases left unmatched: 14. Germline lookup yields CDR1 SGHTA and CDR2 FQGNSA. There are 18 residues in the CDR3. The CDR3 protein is CASSLRNPGQAGYYGYTF. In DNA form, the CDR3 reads TGTGCCAGCAGCTTAAGGAATCCGGGACAGGCAGGGTACTATGGCTACACCTTC.

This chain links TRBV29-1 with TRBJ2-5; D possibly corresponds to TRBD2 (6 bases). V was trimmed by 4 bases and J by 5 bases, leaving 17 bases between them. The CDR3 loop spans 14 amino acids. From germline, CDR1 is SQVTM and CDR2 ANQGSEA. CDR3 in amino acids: CSVGGSRGSETQYF. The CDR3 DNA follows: TGCAGCGTTGGAGGCAGCCGGGGGTCGGAGACCCAGTACTTC.

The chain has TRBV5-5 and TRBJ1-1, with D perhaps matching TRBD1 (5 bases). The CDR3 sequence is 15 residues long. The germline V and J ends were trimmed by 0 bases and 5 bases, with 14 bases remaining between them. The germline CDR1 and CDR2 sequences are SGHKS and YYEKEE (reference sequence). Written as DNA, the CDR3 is TGTGCCAGCAGCTTGGATAGCAGGGCAAGAACTGAAGCTTTCTTT. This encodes CASSLDSRARTEAFF.

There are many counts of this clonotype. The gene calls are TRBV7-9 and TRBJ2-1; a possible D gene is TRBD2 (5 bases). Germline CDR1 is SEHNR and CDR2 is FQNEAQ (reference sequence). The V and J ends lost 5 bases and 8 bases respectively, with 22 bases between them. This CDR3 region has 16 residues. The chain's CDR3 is CASSPRNSGTRDEQFF. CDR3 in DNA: TGTGCCAGCAGCCCCCGAAACTCAGGAACGAGGGATGAGCAGTTCTTC.

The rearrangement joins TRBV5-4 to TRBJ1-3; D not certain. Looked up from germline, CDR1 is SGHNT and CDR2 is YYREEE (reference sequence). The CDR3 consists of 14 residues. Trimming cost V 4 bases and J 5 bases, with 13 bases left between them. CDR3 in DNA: TGTGCCAGCAGCCTCTTTAGGGATCGAAACACCATATATTTT. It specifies CASSLFRDRNTIYF.

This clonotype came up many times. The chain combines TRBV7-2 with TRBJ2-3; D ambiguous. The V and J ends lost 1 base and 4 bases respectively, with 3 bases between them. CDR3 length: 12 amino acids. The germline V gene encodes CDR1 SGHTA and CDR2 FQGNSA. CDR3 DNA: TGTGCCAGCAGCTTAGTTCCAGATACGCAGTATTTT. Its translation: CASSLVPDTQYF.

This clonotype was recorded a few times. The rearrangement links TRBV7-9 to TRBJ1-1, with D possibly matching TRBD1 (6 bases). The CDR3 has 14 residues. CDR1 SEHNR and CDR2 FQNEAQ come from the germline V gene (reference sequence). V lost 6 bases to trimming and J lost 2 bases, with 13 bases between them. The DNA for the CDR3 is TGTGCCAGCAGTTCGTGGACAGCAAACACTGAAGCTTTCTTT. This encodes CASSSWTANTEAFF.